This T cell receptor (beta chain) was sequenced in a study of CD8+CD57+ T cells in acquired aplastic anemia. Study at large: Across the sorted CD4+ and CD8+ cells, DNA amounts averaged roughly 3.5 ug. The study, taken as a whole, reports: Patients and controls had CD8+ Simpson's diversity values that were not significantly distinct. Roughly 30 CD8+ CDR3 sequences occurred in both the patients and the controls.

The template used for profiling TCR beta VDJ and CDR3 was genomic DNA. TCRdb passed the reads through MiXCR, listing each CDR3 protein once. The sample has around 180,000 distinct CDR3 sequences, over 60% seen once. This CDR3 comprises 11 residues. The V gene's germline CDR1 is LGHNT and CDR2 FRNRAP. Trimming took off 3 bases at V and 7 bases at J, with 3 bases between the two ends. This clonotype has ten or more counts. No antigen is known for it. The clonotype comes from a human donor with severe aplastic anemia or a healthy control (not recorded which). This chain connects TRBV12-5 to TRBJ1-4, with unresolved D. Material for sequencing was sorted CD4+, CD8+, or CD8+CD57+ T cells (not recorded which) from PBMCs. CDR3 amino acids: CASGFGEKLFF. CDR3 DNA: TGTGCTAGTGGTTTCGGTGAAAAACTGTTTTTT.